This TCR beta chain was observed in a study of cytomegalovirus exposure and HLA in healthy donors. Use of 60 Vbeta and 13 Jbeta primers characterized the PCR. Sequencing used immunoSEQ multiplex PCR; TCRdb keeps in-frame clones, though not all of them. This sample has 90,000 or so clones; approximately 72% occur once, and the top ten carry less than 3.5%. This CDR3 contains 15 residues. Germline loops: CDR1 MNHEY, CDR2 SMNVEV (reference sequence). Trimming took off 2 bases at V and 1 base at J, with 11 bases between the two ends. V usage is TRBV27 and J usage is TRBJ1-1; D may be TRBD1 (5 bases). The sequenced sample consisted of PBMCs. This receptor was identified in a woman in her thirties or forties in good health and CMV-seronegative. As DNA, the CDR3 is TGTGCCAGCAGTTTAGGGAGGGGTTCGAACACTGAAGCTTTCTTT. It specifies CASSLGRGSNTEAFF.